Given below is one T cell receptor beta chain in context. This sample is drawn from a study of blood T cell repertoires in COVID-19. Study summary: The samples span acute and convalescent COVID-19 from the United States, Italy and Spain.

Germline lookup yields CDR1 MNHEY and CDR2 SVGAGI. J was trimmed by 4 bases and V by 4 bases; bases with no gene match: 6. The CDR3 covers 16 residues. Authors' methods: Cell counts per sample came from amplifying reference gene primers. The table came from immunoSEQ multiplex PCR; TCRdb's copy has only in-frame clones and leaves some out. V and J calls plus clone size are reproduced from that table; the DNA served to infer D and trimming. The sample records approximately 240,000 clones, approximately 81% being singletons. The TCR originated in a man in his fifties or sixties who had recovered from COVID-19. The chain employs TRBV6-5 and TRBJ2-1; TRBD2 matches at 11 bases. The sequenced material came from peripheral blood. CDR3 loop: CASSSTLAGAYNEQFF. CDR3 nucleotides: TGTGCCAGCAGTTCCACACTAGCGGGAGCTTACAATGAGCAGTTCTTC.